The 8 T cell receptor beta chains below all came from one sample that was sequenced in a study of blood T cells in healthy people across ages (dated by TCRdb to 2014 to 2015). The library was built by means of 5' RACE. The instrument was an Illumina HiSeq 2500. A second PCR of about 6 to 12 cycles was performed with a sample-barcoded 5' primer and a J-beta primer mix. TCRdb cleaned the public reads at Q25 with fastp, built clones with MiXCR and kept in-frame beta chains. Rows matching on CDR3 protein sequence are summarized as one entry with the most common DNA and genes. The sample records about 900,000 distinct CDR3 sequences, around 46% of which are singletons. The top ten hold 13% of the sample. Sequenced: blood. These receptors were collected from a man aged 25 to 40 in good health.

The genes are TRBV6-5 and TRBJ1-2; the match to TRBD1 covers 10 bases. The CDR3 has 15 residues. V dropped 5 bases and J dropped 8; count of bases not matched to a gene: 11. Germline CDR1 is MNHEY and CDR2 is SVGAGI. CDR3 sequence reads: CASSGGDRGLVGYTF. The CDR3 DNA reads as TGTGCCAGCAGTGGCGGGGACAGGGGCCTCGTCGGCTACACCTTC.

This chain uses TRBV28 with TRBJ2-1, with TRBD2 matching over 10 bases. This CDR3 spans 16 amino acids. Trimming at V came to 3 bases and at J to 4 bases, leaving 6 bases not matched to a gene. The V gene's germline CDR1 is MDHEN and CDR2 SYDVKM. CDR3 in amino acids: CASSLQTSGAYNEQFF. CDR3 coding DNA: TGTGCCAGCAGTTTGCAAACTAGCGGGGCTTACAATGAGCAGTTCTTC.

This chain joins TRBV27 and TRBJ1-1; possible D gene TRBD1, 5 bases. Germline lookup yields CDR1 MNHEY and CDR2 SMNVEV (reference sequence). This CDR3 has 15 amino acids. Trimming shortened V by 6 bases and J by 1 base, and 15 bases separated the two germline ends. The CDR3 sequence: CASSRISTANTEAFF. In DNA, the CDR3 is TGTGCCAGCAGCCGAATATCGACAGCGAACACTGAAGCTTTCTTT.

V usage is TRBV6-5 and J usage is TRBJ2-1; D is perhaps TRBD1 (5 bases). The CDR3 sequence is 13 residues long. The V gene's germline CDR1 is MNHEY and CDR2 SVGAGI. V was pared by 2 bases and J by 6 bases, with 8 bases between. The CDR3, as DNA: TGTGCCAGCAGTTACCAGGGCCCCAATGAGCAGTTCTTC. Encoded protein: CASSYQGPNEQFF.

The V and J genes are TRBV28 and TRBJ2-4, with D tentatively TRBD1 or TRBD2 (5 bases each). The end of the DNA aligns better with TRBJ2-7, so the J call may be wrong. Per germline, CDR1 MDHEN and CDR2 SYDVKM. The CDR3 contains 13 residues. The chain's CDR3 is CATRGALPNEQYF. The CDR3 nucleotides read TGTGCCACTCGGGGCGCACTCCCAAACGAGCAGTACTTC.

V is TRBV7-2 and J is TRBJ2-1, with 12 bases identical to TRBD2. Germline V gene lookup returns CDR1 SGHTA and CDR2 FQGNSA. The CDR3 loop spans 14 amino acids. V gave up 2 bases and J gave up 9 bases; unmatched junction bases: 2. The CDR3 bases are TGTGCCAGCAGCTTACTAGCGGGGGGGAGTGAGCAGTTCTTC. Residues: CASSLLAGGSEQFF.

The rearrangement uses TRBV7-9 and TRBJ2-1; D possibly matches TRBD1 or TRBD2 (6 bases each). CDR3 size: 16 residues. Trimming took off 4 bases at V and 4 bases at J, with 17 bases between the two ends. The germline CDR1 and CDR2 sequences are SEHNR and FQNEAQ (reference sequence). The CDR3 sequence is CASSSQEGGPYNEQFF. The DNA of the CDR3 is TGTGCCAGCAGCTCGCAGGAGGGGGGACCTTACAATGAGCAGTTCTTC.

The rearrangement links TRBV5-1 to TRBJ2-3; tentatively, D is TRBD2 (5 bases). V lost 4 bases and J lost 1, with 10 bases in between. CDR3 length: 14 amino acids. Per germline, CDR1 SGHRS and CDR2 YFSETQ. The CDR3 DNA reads TGCGCCAGCAGCGCGGGTTTTGGCACAGATACGCAGTATTTT. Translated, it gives CASSAGFGTDTQYF.